A selection of T cell receptor beta chains follows, all from one sample in a study of blood T cells in healthy people across ages. TCRdb reprocessed the 5' RACE reads with MiXCR, giving one entry per CDR3 protein. The sample consists of 1.8 million or so distinct CDR3 sequences, 35% to 50% of them appearing once. The sequencing sample was made of blood. Source of these receptors: a human donor in good health. CDR3s include the opening cysteine and the closing phenylalanine or tryptophan. A D gene is named only where the DNA matches it firmly. Some rows mark clone size as missing; the rest say once, few, many or name a class of expanded clone.

-	few	TRBV6-5	TRBJ1-4	CASRRAQGFGKLFF	TGTGCCAGCCGACGCGCTCAGGGATTTGGAAAACTGTTTTTT
TRBD1	-	TRBV12-5	TRBJ1-5	CASGLRQGPNVGQPQHF	TGTGCTAGTGGTCTCCGACAGGGGCCCAACGTGGGTCAGCCCCAGCATTTT
-	few	TRBV7-9	TRBJ2-7	CASSLGDLFSYEQYF	TGTGCCAGCAGCTTAGGGGACCTCTTCTCCTACGAGCAGTACTTC
TRBD1	-	TRBV7-7	TRBJ1-5	CASSPTTGNSNQPQHF	TGTGCCAGCAGCCCCACGACAGGGAATAGCAATCAGCCCCAGCATTTT
-	-	TRBV12-3/TRBV12-4	TRBJ1-4	CASSLEGGRNEKLFF	TGTGCCAGCAGTTTAGAGGGCGGAAGGAATGAAAAACTGTTTTTT
-	once	TRBV20-1	TRBJ1-2	CSARERGGGNYGYTF	TGCAGTGCCCGCGAGAGGGGGGGAGGGAACTATGGCTACACCTTC
-	-	TRBV10-3	TRBJ1-1	CAISGTIKNTEAFF	TGTGCCATCAGTGGGACAATTAAGAACACTGAAGCTTTCTTT
TRBD1	-	TRBV6-1	TRBJ1-5	CASTTGAINQPQHF	TGTGCCAGTACGACAGGGGCCATCAATCAGCCCCAGCATTTT
TRBD2	-	TRBV13	TRBJ2-7	CASSLERDRTQYF	TGTGCCAGCAGCTTAGAGCGGGACCGTACCCAGTACTTC
-	-	TRBV7-2	TRBJ2-2	CASSLGIYTGELFF	TGTGCCAGCAGTCTAGGGATTTACACCGGGGAGCTGTTTTTT
-	-	TRBV4-1	TRBJ1-5	CASSQLGPSNQPQHF	TGCGCCAGCAGCCAACTGGGACCAAGCAATCAGCCCCAGCATTTT
-	-	TRBV28	TRBJ2-1	CASSSTGWNYNEQFF	TGTGCCAGCAGTTCGACAGGTTGGAACTACAATGAGCAGTTCTTC
TRBD1	few	TRBV9	TRBJ2-1	CASSVTGARGNEQFF	TGTGCCAGCAGCGTTACAGGGGCCCGCGGCAATGAGCAGTTCTTC
-	few	TRBV5-1	TRBJ2-1	CASTEQGVDNEQFF	TGCGCCAGCACGGAACAGGGCGTCGACAATGAGCAGTTCTTC
TRBD1	-	TRBV7-2	TRBJ2-3	CASSYLGQGIDTQYF	TGTGCCAGCAGCTATCTGGGACAGGGGATTGATACGCAGTATTTT
-	-	TRBV2	TRBJ2-2	CASSVVGGGTGELFF	TGTGCCAGCAGTGTTGTCGGGGGCGGGACCGGGGAGCTGTTTTTT
-	-	TRBV4-3	TRBJ2-1	CASSQERQAPYNEQFF	TGCGCCAGCAGCCAAGAGCGCCAGGCCCCCTACAATGAGCAGTTCTTC
-	-	TRBV7-2	TRBJ2-7	CASSTYGGSYEQYF	TGTGCCAGCAGCACATACGGGGGCTCCTACGAGCAGTACTTC
-	-	TRBV12-3/TRBV12-4	TRBJ2-7	CASSRAGQVNEQYF	TGTGCCAGCAGCCGAGCGGGACAGGTCAACGAGCAGTACTTC
TRBD1	-	TRBV5-1	TRBJ1-2	CASSLEGTGGRYNYGYTF	TGCGCCAGCAGCTTGGAAGGTACAGGGGGCAGATACAACTATGGCTACACCTTC
-	-	TRBV20-1	TRBJ2-7	CSARGLTVTYEQYF	TGCAGTGCTAGAGGCTTGACCGTTACCTACGAGCAGTACTTC
-	-	TRBV4-1	TRBJ2-1	CASSQDLGRQFF	TGCGCCAGCAGCCAAGATCTGGGAAGGCAGTTCTTC
-	-	TRBV5-1	TRBJ1-1	CASSLDPGAVNTEAFF	TGCGCCAGCAGCTTGGACCCAGGAGCGGTGAACACTGAAGCTTTCTTT
TRBD1	few	TRBV11-2	TRBJ2-4	CASSLVGGYDKNIQYF	TGTGCCAGCAGCTTAGTAGGGGGCTATGACAAAAACATTCAGTACTTC
TRBD2	-	TRBV20-1	TRBJ2-7	CSAGEGEQYF	TGCAGTGCTGGGGAGGGCGAGCAGTACTTC
-	few	TRBV7-3	TRBJ2-3	CASSLDTHSTDTQYF	TGTGCCAGCAGCCTAGATACACATAGCACAGATACGCAGTATTTT
-	-	TRBV28	TRBJ2-3	CASSPEYVGVNTDTQYF	TGTGCCAGCAGCCCCGAGTACGTGGGGGTGAACACAGATACGCAGTATTTT
-	-	TRBV10-3	TRBJ2-7	CAISVAQSYEQYF	TGTGCCATCAGTGTAGCCCAATCCTACGAGCAGTACTTC
-	many	TRBV29-1	TRBJ2-1	CSGRTVTRPPLRYNEQFF	TGCAGCGGCCGGACCGTAACACGGCCTCCCCTGAGATACAATGAGCAGTTCTTC
-	-	TRBV29-1	TRBJ1-1	CSVVISNTEAFF	TGCAGCGTTGTGATTTCGAACACTGAAGCTTTCTTT
TRBD1	-	TRBV28	TRBJ2-7	CASSFPGGFYEQYF	TGTGCCAGCAGTTTCCCAGGGGGCTTCTACGAGCAGTACTTC
-	-	TRBV20-1	TRBJ1-1	CSAVGGNTEAFF	TGCAGTGCGGTGGGGGGGAACACTGAAGCTTTCTTT
-	-	TRBV6-2/TRBV6-3	TRBJ1-5	CASTRTGGHQPQHF	TGTGCCAGCACCCGGACCGGGGGGCATCAGCCCCAGCATTTT
-	-	TRBV20-1	TRBJ2-1	CSARDSSSSYNEQFF	TGCAGTGCTAGAGATTCGTCAAGCTCCTACAATGAGCAGTTCTTC
TRBD2	-	TRBV12-3/TRBV12-4	TRBJ2-1	CASSYSAGTSEIPLQNEQFF	TGTGCCAGCAGTTATTCAGCCGGGACTAGCGAAATACCACTACAAAATGAGCAGTTCTTC